These T cell receptor beta chains were read from a single sample in a study of blood T cell repertoires in COVID-19. The method was immunoSEQ multiplex PCR; TCRdb's version includes in-frame clones alone and lacks a portion of them. The sample consists of over 45,000 clones, 90% to 95% of them appearing once. Sequencing was done on a sample of peripheral blood. The receptor set was obtained from an older woman with active or convalescent COVID-19. Both conserved end residues are part of each CDR3. The order of the fields is CDR3 DNA, CDR3 protein, D gene, J gene, clone size, V gene. A D gene is named only where the DNA matches it firmly. Some rows have no size entry. The others give once, few or many, or a class for an expanded clone.

DNA: TGTGCCAGCAGTGGGGGACAGTCTGAGACCCAGTACTTC
CDR3: CASSGGQSETQYF
D: TRBD1
J: TRBJ2-5
size: -
V: TRBV2

DNA: TGTGCCAGTAGTAAGGACAGGGCCCATGAGCAGTTCTTC
CDR3: CASSKDRAHEQFF
D: TRBD1
J: TRBJ2-1
size: -
V: TRBV19

DNA: TGTGCCAGCTCATCGCAGGGGGCAACCTCCTACAATGAGCAGTTCTTC
CDR3: CASSSQGATSYNEQFF
D: TRBD1
J: TRBJ2-1
size: -
V: TRBV18

DNA: TGTGCCAGCGCGTGGAGCTCCTACAATGAGCAGTTCTTC
CDR3: CASAWSSYNEQFF
D: -
J: TRBJ2-1
size: -
V: TRBV19

DNA: TGCGCCAGCAGCTACGAACAGGGGGTTGGCGGGGAGCTGTTTTTT
CDR3: CASSYEQGVGGELFF
D: TRBD1
J: TRBJ2-2
size: once
V: TRBV5-1

DNA: TGCAGCGCTCTTTTCCGGGACAGCTCCTACGAGCAGTACTTC
CDR3: CSALFRDSSYEQYF
D: TRBD1
J: TRBJ2-7
size: -
V: TRBV29-1

DNA: TGTGCCAGCAGCCGTGGACAGGGCTATGGCTACACCTTC
CDR3: CASSRGQGYGYTF
D: TRBD1
J: TRBJ1-2
size: -
V: TRBV28

DNA: TGTGCCAGCAGTGATGAGGTAAATCAGCCCCAGCATTTT
CDR3: CASSDEVNQPQHF
D: -
J: TRBJ1-5
size: -
V: TRBV2

DNA: TGTGCCAGCAGTTTAGACCCGGGACAGCTCTATGGCTACACCTTC
CDR3: CASSLDPGQLYGYTF
D: TRBD1
J: TRBJ1-2
size: -
V: TRBV28

DNA: TGTGCCAGCAGTTTAGGGACTAGCGGGAACAATGAGCAGTTCTTC
CDR3: CASSLGTSGNNEQFF
D: TRBD2
J: TRBJ2-1
size: -
V: TRBV27

DNA: TGTGCCAGTAGTTCACAGGGGCCGTCTGGAAACACCATATATTTT
CDR3: CASSSQGPSGNTIYF
D: TRBD1
J: TRBJ1-3
size: -
V: TRBV19